The present entry profiles one T cell receptor (beta chain) with its context. Only in-frame clones appear in the TCRdb table, and some are missing; sequencing was by immunoSEQ multiplex PCR. Of roughly 24,000 clones listed, 80% to 90% are singletons. The germline V gene has CDR1 SGHTA and CDR2 FQGNSA. This CDR3 is 14 amino acids long. V lost 3 bases and J lost 4; bases outside the gene matches: 2. The record originates from a study of T cell responses to AZD1222 COVID-19 vaccine. The sequence was obtained from an adult who received the AZD1222 COVID-19 vaccine. Sample: peripheral blood, taken 28 days after the second AZD1222 dose. This chain connects TRBV7-2 to TRBJ1-5; 8 bases are a match to TRBD1. The CDR3 DNA reads as TGTGCCAGCAGCTTCACAGGGGGTAATCAGCCCCAGCATTTT. Protein product: CASSFTGGNQPQHF.